This paragraph covers one T cell receptor beta chain sequence. The specificity of this receptor is unknown. It has no much larger one-base neighbor in the sample; base qualities were not kept. The data belong to a study of cytomegalovirus exposure and HLA in healthy donors (dated by TCRdb to the late 2010s). At the level of the whole study: In an earlier analysis of 550 to 750 of the donors, 250 to 350 Gb of sequence data and about 110 million unique TCR beta sequences from approximately 180 million T cells were reported. To study patterns of TCR occurrence, a later analysis re-analyzed previously published TCR beta repertoires from hundreds of donors and added high-resolution HLA genotyping. All discovery cohort repertoires had been generated on a single sequencing platform. On average, roughly 240,000 unique TCR beta nucleotide sequences were sequenced per donor among some 420 genotyped donors of the cohort, with 15% to 20% of those sequences being non-productive. The number of typed donors differed by locus: 629-630 for A, B, C, DRB1 and DQB1; 522 for DQA1; around 610 for DPA1; and 450 to 480 for DPB1. Along with the approximately 700-subject first cohort, a separate validation cohort of 120 different subjects was used. The later analysis used no new phenotypic data to find candidate immune exposures, relying instead on TCR beta sequences and their occurrence across donors. The T cell repertoires of some 670 subjects were profiled by immunosequencing and related to cytomegalovirus serostatus. About 5 DR-DQ haplotypes were handled as single units for association and clustering, since linkage in the cohort was strong. Class I and class II HLA loci were covered by the typing at four-digit resolution. An early release covering over 500 HLA-typed donors comprised about 290 gigabases of sequencing data and some 79 million unique TCR sequences. Donor age, sex, ethnicity and CMV serostatus were compiled alongside the repertoire data. Of the roughly 400 genotyped donors, 81% fell in the genetic ancestry cluster associated with self-reported Caucasian donors. An earlier analysis of several hundred of the donors applied high-throughput TCR beta sequencing to assess whether each TCR beta V gene segment acted as functional or pseudogenic. High-throughput TCR immunosequencing, statistical association of individual TCRs with disease status, and machine learning were combined to predict cytomegalovirus infection status. Genome-wide SNP genotypes for about 65% of the roughly 670 donors were used in a later genetic analysis, which treated that subset as a discovery cohort. The study aimed to test whether cataloging public T cell receptors could reveal signatures of past pathogen exposure. Study-wide conclusions, independent of this receptor: In this cohort, only TCR beta chains were sequenced, and detectable features were limited by the absence of alpha or paired-chain data. Across donors, most TCR sequences were observed very rarely, whereas some public TCRs were present in many individuals. Because HLA typing was unavailable for some donors at each locus, only the typed subset was used in association tests. Correlated functional status among segregating V segments might reflect linkage disequilibrium, but an unknown experimental factor could not be ruled out. The classifier was reported to diagnose cytomegalovirus status with high specificity and sensitivity in both the original cohort and the validation cohort. When HLA alleles, especially DR and DQ, strongly co-occurred, attributing TCR associations to individual alleles was difficult. In vitro tests confirmed that a few of the cytomegalovirus-associated TCR beta chains recognize cytomegalovirus antigens. According to a later genetic analysis, donors in an Asian-associated ancestry cluster had fewer N-insertions in productive TCRs than the approximately 700-donor mean. According to a later analysis, parvovirus B19, influenza, CMV and Epstein-Barr virus appeared linked to several top co-occurrence clusters. In a later analysis, HLA-associated TCR beta chains showed more clonal expansion and lower generation probabilities than non-associated chains that were equally common. The presence/absence analyses assumed that sequencing depth was roughly uniform across donors, and that assumption may not be true. A further reported finding was that TCR beta sequences accurately predicted the HLA-A and HLA-B alleles for most subjects in the first cohort. In a later genetic analysis, a missense DCLRE1C variant was associated with V-gene and J-gene trimming of TCR beta chains, and the association was replicated in an independent cohort. The study gave a list of about 160 TCR beta chains associated with cytomegalovirus. The authors suggested that the approach could potentially be generalized to other disease states and immunological phenotypes. In a later analysis, most CMV-associated TCR beta chains were found to appear HLA-restricted, with HLA associations seemingly driven largely by CMV exposure. At a false discovery rate of 0.05, a later analysis linked around 17,000 TCR beta sequences to specific HLA alleles. The only immune exposure information available for the cohort was CMV serostatus. Because counts were too low, some 16 rarely observed V segments, including chromosome 9 orphons, were excluded from the earlier analysis of under 650 of the donors. In an earlier analysis of more than 500 of the donors, most TCR beta V segments appeared in productive rearrangements about 87% or about 30% of the time, broadly matching IMGT annotations. A group of highly shared sequence variants was considered likely to be a technical artifact of the sequencing pipeline. According to a later analysis, TCR association rates differed among HLA loci, with DRB1 alleles showing the most associated TCRs and HLA-C alleles showing the fewest.

Receptor amplification or capture employed the immunoSEQ multiplex PCR assay. For the multiplex PCR, a mixture combining 60 forward primers for TCR Vbeta segments and 13 reverse primers for TCR Jbeta segments was used. The CDR3 region of rearranged TCR beta genes was amplified from genomic DNA by a multiplex PCR assay. The Illumina HiSeq System was used to sequence the amplified TCR beta libraries as 87-base-pair reads. The authors' pipeline ran thus. In a later analysis, some 80 million unique TCR beta chains were counted across the approximately 620 repertoires, and approximately 9.9 million of these chains were shared by at least two donors. Raw reads were error-corrected and collapsed into unique sequences by a nearest-neighbor algorithm in which closely related sequences were merged to remove PCR and sequencing errors. Alignment of CDR3 sequences to IMGT reference sequences was used to assign V, D and J gene segments. For a sequence to be retained, a match of at least six nucleotides to both a V gene segment and a J gene segment was required. Rearrangements were classified as productive when the CDR3 lacked stop codons and remained in frame with V and J, and all other rearrangements were classified as non-productive. Following IMGT convention, CDR3 was defined as the stretch from the second conserved V-encoded cysteine up to the conserved J-encoded phenylalanine. In an earlier analysis of roughly 580 of the donors, sequences lacking an unambiguous match to a single V gene segment were excluded. In an earlier analysis of 587 of the donors, V segments were called functional above 56.7% productive rearrangements and were called segregating when the between-donor standard deviation exceeded 5%. A statistical classification framework was built for diagnosing cytomegalovirus status from the catalog of TCR beta chain sequences. A later analysis assigned V and J genes by comparing TCR nucleotide sequences with IMGT/GENE-DB human TR gene sequences. In a later analysis, CDR3 sequences and most-parsimonious VDJ recombination scenarios were assigned using the TCRdist pipeline. In a later analysis, each TCR beta chain was defined by its CDR3 amino acid sequence together with its V-gene family, and reads without a unique V-gene family were excluded. A later analysis removed 592 highly shared, low-generation-probability nucleotide sequences to deal with suspected cross-contamination and a sequencing artifact. In a later analysis, a clonal expansion index for each public chain was calculated from normalized within-repertoire ranks of inferred template counts. A later analysis computed generation probabilities with a VDJ recombination model fitted to out-of-frame rearrangements, and checked the results against IGoR. In a later analysis, hypergeometric tests were used to score TCR-TCR, TCR-HLA and TCR-CMV co-occurrence, with a repertoire-size bias correction applied to TCR pairs. In a later analysis, false discovery rates were estimated by permuting HLA or CMV assignments 20 times. In a later analysis, co-occurring TCRs were grouped using DBSCAN, with TCRdist sequence similarity added in when clustering inside HLA-allele-positive subsets. Co-occurrence clustering excluded repertoires with fewer than 30,000 or more than 120,000 public chains, plus five with anomalous nucleotide sharing. TCRdb took over this immuneACCESS table, retaining in-frame rearrangements with V and J assigned. Such tables are incomplete; in checked studies, under half of the missing clones stem from an unresolved V gene, and the remainder is unexplained. That table is the source of V, J and clone size, and D and trimming were worked out from the DNA. This sample holds 110,000 to 150,000 clones; nearly 85% were observed only once. The top ten hold around 3.2% of the sample.

The cohort comprised approximately 700 healthy bone marrow donors. All cohort members were sampled while nominally healthy, although unrecorded immune exposures were likely present. The donor tested CMV seronegative, placing the donor among the roughly 350 seronegative members of the cohort. Each donor provided a peripheral blood sample, and peripheral blood mononuclear cells were used for TCR beta sequencing. Genomic DNA extraction from the blood cell samples was performed with the Qiagen DNeasy Blood Extraction Kit. The origin of this receptor is a male donor in good health and CMV-seronegative. Sequences were obtained from PBMCs.

The DNA reads TGCAGCGTTGCGATTAGTCCCAATGAGCAGTTCTTC. Translated, it reads CSVAISPNEQFF. The chain is assembled from TRBV29-1 and TRBJ2-1, with the D gene not confidently named. The CDR3 holds 12 amino acids from the cysteine to the phenylalanine. The DNA shown is the 36-base CDR3, in frame from base 1. V is cut by 4 bases and J by 6 bases, and the space between the germline ends is 10 bases. From a lookup of the germline V gene, CDR1 and CDR2 are SQVTM and ANQGSEA.